In its sample, the clone carrying this T cell receptor (beta chain) was seen many times. Covering alpha and beta chains, TRAV- and TRBV-specific primers were used for the first-strand cDNA. TCRs underwent 20 PCR cycles of amplification with a constant-region primer and V-primer adapter. One entry per CDR3 protein results from TCRdb running MiXCR on the reads. The table shows tens of thousands of distinct CDR3 sequences, with 18% occurring only once. CDR1 is MNHNY and CDR2 is SVGAGI in the germline V gene (reference sequence). The CDR3 is 16 amino acids. The V gene end was trimmed by 0 bases and the J gene end by 4 bases; junction bases not matched to a gene: 8. This specimen comes from a study of low-dose radiotherapy and immunotherapy resistance in tumors. Sample time point: before trial treatment.

The V call is TRBV6-6, the J call TRBJ1-2, with 7 bases identical to TRBD1. The receptor comes from a male donor with prostate cancer. The specimen comprised PBMCs, sampled before treatment. CDR3 bases: TGTGCCAGCAGTTACTCGATGACAGGGACCAGCTATGGCTACACCTTC. Its protein is CASSYSMTGTSYGYTF.